These T cell receptor beta chains were read from a single sample in a study of blood T cell repertoires in COVID-19. Here immunoSEQ multiplex PCR was the method, and the copy in TCRdb shows in-frame clones only, minus some. The repertoire holds tens of thousands of clones, with around 90% as singletons. The specimen sequenced was peripheral blood. These receptors came from a woman in her seventies with active COVID-19. Each CDR3 is given with its conserved first and last residue. D genes are given only for firm matches. A row's size may be missing; if present it is once, few, many or a size class.

TRBV7-6	-	-	TRBJ1-1	CASSLGTTSEAFF	TGTGCCAGCAGCTTAGGTACGACTTCAGAAGCTTTCTTT
TRBV7-3	TRBD1	once	TRBJ2-1	CASSWGQGAYNEQFF	TGTGCCAGCAGCTGGGGACAGGGGGCCTACAATGAGCAGTTCTTC
TRBV28	TRBD1	-	TRBJ1-2	CASSTFWRQGKRSYTF	TGTGCCAGCTCCACCTTTTGGAGACAGGGGAAACGAAGCTACACCTTC
TRBV9	-	-	TRBJ2-1	CASSVGVDIYNEQFF	TGTGCCAGCAGCGTAGGAGTTGATATCTACAATGAGCAGTTCTTC
TRBV5-1	TRBD1	-	TRBJ1-2	CASSSGQGVDGYTF	TGCGCCAGCAGCTCGGGACAGGGAGTCGATGGCTACACCTTC
TRBV7-2	-	-	TRBJ2-7	CASSPLPSSYEQYF	TGTGCCAGCAGCCCCTTGCCCAGCTCCTACGAGCAGTACTTC
TRBV5-6	TRBD2	-	TRBJ2-5	CASSFRLAGTQYF	TGTGCCAGCAGCTTCAGACTAGCGGGGACCCAGTACTTC
TRBV23-1	TRBD2	-	TRBJ2-1	CASSQPRVAGGSNEQFF	TGCGCCAGCAGTCAACCCCGGGTAGCGGGGGGTTCGAATGAGCAGTTCTTC
TRBV20-1	-	few	TRBJ2-7	CSASEWGGAEYEQYF	TGCAGTGCTAGTGAATGGGGGGGGGCCGAATACGAGCAGTACTTC
TRBV5-4	TRBD2	-	TRBJ2-1	CASSLAGGLLDEQFF	TGTGCCAGCAGCTTAGCGGGGGGGCTGTTGGATGAGCAGTTCTTC
TRBV6-5	TRBD1	once	TRBJ2-7	CASSQTGMRSEQYF	TGTGCCAGTAGTCAGACAGGGATGAGATCCGAGCAGTACTTC
TRBV19	TRBD1	-	TRBJ1-2	CASNAQGKDYGYTF	TGTGCCAGTAACGCACAGGGGAAGGACTATGGCTACACCTTC
TRBV7-2	TRBD1	-	TRBJ2-7	CASSPDRGIYEQYF	TGTGCCAGCAGCCCGGACAGGGGGATCTACGAGCAGTACTTC
TRBV3-1/TRBV3-2	TRBD1	few	TRBJ2-7	CASSSRTGNPYEQYF	TGTGCCAGCAGCTCCAGGACAGGGAACCCCTACGAGCAGTACTTC
TRBV6-2/TRBV6-3	TRBD1	-	TRBJ2-7	CASTPGTGDYEQYF	TGTGCCAGCACCCCCGGGACAGGGGACTACGAGCAGTACTTC
TRBV5-1	TRBD2	once	TRBJ2-3	CASSLIGGSVTDTQYF	TGCGCCAGCAGCTTGATCGGGGGGTCTGTCACAGATACGCAGTATTTT
TRBV5-1	TRBD2	-	TRBJ2-3	CASSLGLAGARTDTQYF	TGCGCCAGCAGCTTGGGACTAGCGGGGGCCCGCACAGATACGCAGTATTTT
TRBV11-3	-	-	TRBJ1-1	CASSLGLGGRAFF	TGTGCCAGCAGCTTAGGTTTGGGGGGAAGAGCTTTCTTT
TRBV19	TRBD2	-	TRBJ2-3	CASSKTGTSGGGSTDTQYF	TGTGCCAGTAGTAAGACCGGGACTAGCGGGGGAGGGAGCACAGATACGCAGTATTTT
TRBV6-1	-	-	TRBJ2-1	CASSIPGYNEQFF	TGTGCCAGCTCTATCCCCGGTTACAATGAGCAGTTCTTC